Listed here are 9 T cell receptor beta chains from one sample, sequenced in a study of blood T cell repertoires in COVID-19 (dated by TCRdb to the early 2020s). The library was built by means of the immunoSEQ multiplex PCR assay. TCRdb limited this immuneACCESS table to in-frame rearrangements with V and J called. A share of clones is missing; checked studies link under half to unresolved V genes, and the rest is unexplained. The sample table shows around 80,000 clones, and approximately 80% are seen once. The ten biggest clones cover around 4.8% of the sample. Sequencing was performed on peripheral blood. The receptor source for this set is a woman between 70 and 85 years old with acute or convalescent COVID-19.

This clone was found a few times. This chain joins TRBV7-3 and TRBJ1-1; unclear D gene. This CDR3 is built from 14 residues. Trimming cost V 4 bases and J 1 base, with 10 bases left between them. Germline loops: CDR1 SGHTA, CDR2 FQGTGA. CDR3 residues: CASSWGGTNTEAFF. CDR3 bases: TGTGCCAGCAGCTGGGGAGGTACGAACACTGAAGCTTTCTTT.

This chain joins TRBV5-4 and TRBJ1-2; D is possibly TRBD1 (6 bases). There are 15 residues in the CDR3. The germline CDR1 and CDR2 sequences are SGHNT and YYREEE (reference sequence). V was shortened by 3 bases and J by 3 bases, with 15 bases between the two germline ends. CDR3 nucleotide sequence: TGTGCCAGCAGCTATCCGACACAGGGTCACTATGGCTACACCTTC. This codes for CASSYPTQGHYGYTF.

This clone was recorded only once. This chain connects TRBV5-5 to TRBJ2-2; possibly TRBD2 for D (5 bases). CDR1 and CDR2 from the germline V gene are SGHKS and YYEKEE (reference sequence). V lost 4 bases to trimming and J lost 0 bases, with 13 bases between them. The CDR3 extends over 16 amino acids. The CDR3 DNA is TGTGCCAGCAGCGCCGCGGGTCAGCCGAACACCGGGGAGCTGTTTTTT. It encodes CASSAAGQPNTGELFF.

The V call is TRBV4-3, the J call TRBJ1-2; TRBD1 is a possible D gene (6 bases). CDR3 size: 15 residues. The germline V gene encodes CDR1 LGHNA and CDR2 YSLEER. V gave up 1 base and J gave up 2 bases, with 11 bases separating them. The CDR3 DNA sequence: TGCGCCAGCAGCCAAGTCGGGGGGCTCAACTATGGCTACACCTTC. It specifies CASSQVGGLNYGYTF.

The J gene is TRBJ1-3, the V gene TRBV18; D unresolved. Trimming shortened V by 2 bases and J by 0 bases, and 11 bases separated the two germline ends. The CDR3 runs 16 residues. The germline gives CDR1 KGHSH, CDR2 LQKENI. The CDR3 is CASSPGGDISGNTIYF. Written as DNA, the CDR3 is TGTGCCAGCTCACCAGGAGGAGACATCTCTGGAAACACCATATATTTT.

On this clone: At one of its ends the junction is not consistent with the germline gene, which may arise from a read error. V gene TRBV7-7 combines with J gene TRBJ2-2; possibly TRBD1 for D (5 bases). The germline V gene has CDR1 SSHAT and CDR2 FNYEAQ (reference sequence). This CDR3 has 18 amino acids. CDR3 DNA sequence: TGTGCTAGCAGCCCCGACCGGACACCGCTAGTTTTCCACGGGGAGCTGTTTTTT. Its translation is CASSPDRTPLVFHGELFF.

This sequence joins TRBV11-1 and TRBJ1-1; weak D call: TRBD1 (5 bases). Germline V gene lookup returns CDR1 SGHAT and CDR2 FQDESV (reference sequence). The CDR3 is made up of 16 amino acids. The V gene lost 5 bases and the J gene lost 0 bases, with 16 bases spanning the gap. CDR3 in DNA: TGTGCCAGCAGCCCAAGGGGCCTCCGAGTGAACACTGAAGCTTTCTTT. Amino acid sequence: CASSPRGLRVNTEAFF.

J is TRBJ2-1 and V is TRBV27; TRBD2 matches at 13 bases. V gave up 5 bases and J gave up 7 bases; unmatched junction bases: 5. This CDR3 region has 15 residues. Germline CDR1 MNHEY, CDR2 SMNVEV (reference sequence). CDR3 region: CASSLGLAGVNEQFF. The CDR3 DNA follows: TGTGCCAGCAGTCTCGGACTAGCGGGGGTTAATGAGCAGTTCTTC.

The chain combines TRBV3-1 (or the pseudogene TRBV3-2) with TRBJ2-1; 7 bases line up with TRBD2. The CDR3 has 18 residues. Germline loops: CDR1 LGHDT, CDR2 YNNKEL (reference sequence). V was clipped by 0 bases and J by 5 bases; unmatched bases: 13. The CDR3 DNA follows: TGTGCCAGCAGCCAAGAGGGGGGGTTTCAACGGCGCAACAATGAGCAGTTCTTC. Protein: CASSQEGGFQRRNNEQFF.